Sequencing of this T cell receptor (beta chain) was carried out in a study of PD-L1 blockade in urothelial cancer. Study-level information: It was in the mid-2010s that patients started atezolizumab at 1,200 mg intravenously every 3 weeks. Blood was subjected to analysis at 3 weeks (second dose) and 6 weeks following treatment start. T cells numbered a median of about 150,000 in the blood samples.

Sample time point: peripheral blood 6 weeks after treatment start. TCRdb keeps only in-frame clones here, not all; method: immunoSEQ multiplex PCR. Of 50,000 or so clones in the sample, 70% to 90% were seen once. Germline CDR1 reads SGHNT; CDR2 reads YENEEA. This CDR3 is built from 13 residues. With 5 bases removed from V and 1 base from J, the gap between germline ends came to 8 bases. The source material was PBMCs, sampled around atezolizumab (anti-PD-L1) treatment. This chain joins TRBV11-3 and TRBJ2-5, with D possibly being TRBD1 (6 bases). This clonotype was obtained from a man in his fifties or sixties with urothelial cancer. CDR3 bases: TGTGCCAGCAGCCAGGACAGCCAAGAGACCCAGTACTTC. This gives the protein CASSQDSQETQYF.